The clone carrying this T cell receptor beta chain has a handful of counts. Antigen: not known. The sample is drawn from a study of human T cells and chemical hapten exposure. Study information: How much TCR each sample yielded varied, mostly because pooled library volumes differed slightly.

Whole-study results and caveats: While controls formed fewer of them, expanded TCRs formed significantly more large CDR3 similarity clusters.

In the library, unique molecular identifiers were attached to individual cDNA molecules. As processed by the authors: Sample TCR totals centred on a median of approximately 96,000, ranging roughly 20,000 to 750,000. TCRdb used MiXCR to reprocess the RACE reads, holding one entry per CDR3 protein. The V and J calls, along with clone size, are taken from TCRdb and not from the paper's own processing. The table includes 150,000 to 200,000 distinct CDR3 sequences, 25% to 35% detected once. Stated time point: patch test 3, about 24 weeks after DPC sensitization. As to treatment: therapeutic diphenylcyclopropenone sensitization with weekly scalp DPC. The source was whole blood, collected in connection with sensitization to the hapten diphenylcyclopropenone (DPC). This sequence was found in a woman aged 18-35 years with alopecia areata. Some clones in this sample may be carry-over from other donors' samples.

The CDR3 loop reads CAISDERYEQYF. CDR3 nucleotides: TGTGCCATCAGTGATGAAAGGTACGAGCAGTACTTC. The chain links TRBV10-3 to TRBJ2-7; unclear D gene. The germline V and J ends were trimmed by 3 bases and 4 bases, with 7 bases remaining between them. Per germline, CDR1 ENHRY and CDR2 SYGVKD. The CDR3 extends over 12 amino acids.